This T cell receptor (beta chain) is from a study of CD8 T cells in ankylosing spondylitis. Overall study findings and caveats: Disease-linked clones proved CD8+ and comparatively uncommon in peripheral blood. According to the report, clones linked to the disease were significantly enriched in matched synovial fluid samples taken from ankylosing spondylitis patients. Before this, some motif variants had been reported in reactive arthritis synovial fluid and blood. Seemingly characteristic of ankylosing spondylitis blood was a TCR beta motif consisting of about 8 highly homologous variants.

The TCR beta libraries were generated through quantitative 5'-RACE incorporating molecular barcodes. MiXCR, run by TCRdb on the 5' RACE reads, gives a single entry per CDR3 protein. This sample has under 950,000 distinct CDR3 sequences, with 15% to 20% found just once. This clonotype was seen a few times. Its antigen is as yet unknown. V was cut by 6 bases and J by 6 bases, with 14 bases left in between. This CDR3 contains 14 residues. V usage is TRBV12-3 or TRBV12-4 and J usage is TRBJ1-4, with D perhaps matching TRBD1 (6 bases). Sequencing input: blood, either unsorted or a sorted T cell fraction (not recorded which). This receptor was taken from a male donor with ankylosing spondylitis. CDR3 DNA sequence: TGTGCCAGCAGCCCCACAGGGTCTCATGAAAAACTGTTTTTT. It codes for CASSPTGSHEKLFF.